These 24 T cell receptor beta chains were all obtained from the same sample, sequenced in a study of blood T cell repertoires in COVID-19. Generated by immunoSEQ multiplex PCR, the TCRdb table keeps only in-frame clones and is missing some. The sample has 100,000 or so clones, approximately 90% seen once; the top ten hold about 2.5%. Sequencing was performed on peripheral blood. Receptors were obtained from a human donor with active COVID-19. The donor label of this sample is uncertain.

This clone appeared a single time. The chain carries TRBV6-5 and TRBJ1-4, with a tentative D call TRBD1 (6 bases). V was pared by 0 bases and J by 5 bases, with 13 bases between. The CDR3 runs to 16 residues. Germline CDR1 MNHEY, CDR2 SVGAGI. DNA of the CDR3: TGTGCCAGCAGTTACTCGTATCAGGGGCGCAATGAAAAACTGTTTTTT. This encodes CASSYSYQGRNEKLFF.

CDR3 DNA: TGCGCCAGCAGCTTGGTGGCAGGGGGTACAGATACGCAGTATTTT. This sequence encodes CASSLVAGGTDTQYF. The V gene is TRBV5-1, the J gene TRBJ2-3, with TRBD1 matching over 7 bases. Germline V gene lookup returns CDR1 SGHRS and CDR2 YFSETQ. The CDR3 totals 15 residues. The junction had 4 bases not matched to a gene; V was cut back by 0 bases and J by 3 bases.

J is TRBJ2-2 and V is TRBV11-3, with D possibly TRBD1 on 5 matching bases. The CDR3 has 15 residues. CDR1 and CDR2 from the germline V gene are SGHNT and YENEEA. Trimming removed 5 bases at V and 7 bases at J, with 17 bases between. Here the CDR3 DNA reads TGTGCCAGCAGCGAATGGCAGGGTAACGTCGGGGAGCTGTTTTTT. Translated, it gives CASSEWQGNVGELFF. Complete variable domain (other parts from reference TRBV11-3 and TRBJ2-2): EAGVVQSPRYKIIEKKQPVAFWCNPISGHNTLYWYLQNLGQGPELLIRYENEEAVDDSQLPKDRFSAERLKGVDSTLKIQPAELGDSAVYLCASSEWQGNVGELFFGEGSRLTVL.

This clone was found a few times. The rearrangement joins TRBV6-5 to TRBJ2-3; possible D gene TRBD2, 6 bases. The CDR3 runs to 12 residues. Per the germline V gene, CDR1 is MNHEY and CDR2 is SVGAGI. Trimming stripped 10 bases from V and 0 bases from J, with 8 bases between. The CDR3 loop reads CATGTSTDTQYF. CDR3 nucleotides: TGTGCCACGGGGACTAGCACAGATACGCAGTATTTT.

The genes are TRBV11-2 and TRBJ1-4; maybe TRBD1 (5 bases). The ends were cut back, 8 bases at V and 2 bases at J, with 15 bases in the middle. Germline CDR1 reads SGHAT; CDR2 reads FQNNGV. This CDR3 is built from 15 residues. The CDR3 DNA follows: TGTGCCAGCTTCGGGGGTGTGGGGACTAATGAAAAACTGTTTTTT. It specifies CASFGGVGTNEKLFF.

V usage is TRBV10-3 and J usage is TRBJ1-1; 12 positions match TRBD1. The CDR3 length is 18 residues. In germline, CDR1 is ENHRY, CDR2 SYGVKD. V was clipped by 4 bases and J by 5 bases; unmatched bases: 14. The CDR3: CAISGSPGQGAVSTEAFF. CDR3 DNA: TGTGCCATCAGTGGGAGCCCGGGACAGGGGGCGGTTAGTACTGAAGCTTTCTTT.

This clone has a single count. This chain connects TRBV5-6 to TRBJ1-6; a weak D match, TRBD1 (5 bases). Germline V gene sequence: CDR1 SGHDT, CDR2 YYEEEE. The CDR3 sequence is 14 residues long. Trimming cost V 5 bases and J 6 bases, with 12 bases left between them. The CDR3 nucleotides are TGTGCCAGCAGTGAGACTAGGGGTAATTCACCCCTCCACTTT. Translated: CASSETRGNSPLHF.

V gene TRBV9 combines with J gene TRBJ2-7, with 7 positions matching TRBD1. The length of the CDR3 is 15 residues. The V segment lost 0 bases and the J segment 4 bases; nucleotides outside the gene matches: 7. In germline, CDR1 is SGDLS, CDR2 YYNGEE. The CDR3 DNA reads as TGTGCCAGCAGCGTAGGTTCAGGGGGTGGGTACGAGCAGTACTTC. Translation: CASSVGSGGGYEQYF.

J is TRBJ1-3 and V is TRBV7-2; 7 bases map to TRBD1. With 4 bases clipped from V and 5 bases from J, the junction kept 5 bases outside the gene matches. CDR3 length equals 14 residues. The V gene's germline CDR1 is SGHTA and CDR2 FQGNSA. The CDR3 nucleotides are TGTGCCAGCAGCTCTTCGGGACAGCGAAACACCATATATTTT. This encodes CASSSSGQRNTIYF.

The V and J genes are TRBV29-1 and TRBJ1-5, with 10 positions matching TRBD1. Germline V gene data show CDR1 as SQVTM and CDR2 as ANQGSEA. V trimming: 6 bases; J trimming: 0 bases; junction bases outside the gene matches: 17. There are 19 residues in the CDR3. For the CDR3, the DNA is TGCAGCGTCCCAATAAGTGGGACAGGGGTTTCCAATAGCAATCAGCCCCAGCATTTT. This sequence encodes CSVPISGTGVSNSNQPQHF.

J is TRBJ2-4 and V is TRBV7-9; the D gene is possibly TRBD2 (5 bases). The ends were cut back, 1 base at V and 1 base at J, with 11 bases in the middle. Germline CDR1 and CDR2: SEHNR and FQNEAQ (reference sequence). The CDR3 contains 16 residues. The CDR3 sequence: CASSLVGRGAKNIQYF. CDR3 in DNA: TGTGCCAGCAGCTTAGTTGGGAGAGGGGCCAAAAACATTCAGTACTTC. The whole variable domain, remainder taken from reference TRBV7-9 and TRBJ2-4, is DTGVSQNPRHKITKRGQNVTFRCDPISEHNRLYWYRQTLGQGPEFLTYFQNEAQLEKSRLLSDRFSAERPKGSFSTLEIQRTEQGDSAMYLCASSLVGRGAKNIQYFGAGTRLSVL.

V usage is TRBV18 and J usage is TRBJ1-6, with 7 nucleotides matching TRBD1. CDR3 length: 17 amino acids. The junction had 9 bases not matched to a gene; V was cut back by 3 bases and J by 4 bases. Germline V gene lookup returns CDR1 KGHSH and CDR2 LQKENI. This CDR3 is CASSPIPRTGYNSPLHF. DNA of the CDR3: TGTGCCAGCTCACCCATACCTCGGACAGGTTATAATTCACCCCTCCACTTT.

The chain recombines TRBV10-1 with TRBJ2-7; 9 bases map to TRBD1. CDR3 length equals 17 residues. V trimming: 4 bases; J trimming: 3 bases; junction bases outside the gene matches: 13. CDR1 and CDR2 from the germline V gene are WNHNN and SYGVQD (reference sequence). CDR3 bases: TGCGCCAGCAGTGGATCTTCAGGGACAGGGAGTCTCTACGAGCAGTACTTC. Residues: CASSGSSGTGSLYEQYF.

V and J are TRBV28 and TRBJ2-1; 7 bases line up with TRBD2. Germline lookup yields CDR1 MDHEN and CDR2 SYDVKM. This CDR3 has 14 residues. J lost 3 bases, V lost 10 bases, and 9 bases had no gene match. CDR3 in DNA: TGTGCCACCCAAATGGGGGGGGACTACAATGAGCAGTTCTTC. It specifies CATQMGGDYNEQFF.

The gene calls are TRBV11-2 and TRBJ1-1, with a tentative D call TRBD1 (5 bases). V was cut by 2 bases and J by 4 bases, with 17 bases left in between. CDR1 is SGHAT and CDR2 is FQNNGV in the germline V gene. The CDR3 sequence is 16 residues long. CDR3 in DNA: TGTGCCAGCAGCTTAAAAGGCTTCGGGGGTGGCACTGAAGCTTTCTTT. Translation: CASSLKGFGGGTEAFF. The full variable domain, with the rest looked up from reference TRBV11-2 and TRBJ1-1, is EAGVAQSPRYKIIEKRQSVAFWCNPISGHATLYWYQQILGQGPKLLIQFQNNGVVDDSQLPKDRFSAERLKGVDSTLKIQPAKLEDSAVYLCASSLKGFGGGTEAFFGQGTRLTVV.

The rearrangement joins TRBV7-9 to TRBJ1-6, with unresolved D. Trimming left V 5 bases short and J 6 bases short, with 14 bases between. Germline V gene sequence: CDR1 SEHNR, CDR2 FQNEAQ (reference sequence). The CDR3 consists of 15 residues. The CDR3 protein is CASSVVPLSNSPLHF. CDR3 DNA: TGTGCCAGCAGCGTTGTACCGCTGAGTAATTCACCCCTCCACTTT.

The rearrangement uses TRBV11-2 and TRBJ1-6, with a weak D call TRBD1 (6 bases). V was shortened by 4 bases and J by 5 bases, with 12 bases between the two germline ends. The CDR3 has 15 residues. CDR1 and CDR2 from the germline V gene are SGHAT and FQNNGV. In nucleotides, the CDR3 is TGTGCCAGCAGCTCGAGGGGGTTCAATAATTCACCCCTCCACTTT. Translating it yields CASSSRGFNNSPLHF.

The J gene is TRBJ1-6, the V gene TRBV19; the D is unclear. The CDR3 totals 15 residues. Germline values: CDR1 LNHDA, CDR2 SQIVND (reference sequence). V was clipped by 7 bases and J by 7 bases, with 17 bases between them. The CDR3 loop reads CASILGGPLNSPLHF. The CDR3 DNA reads TGTGCCAGTATCCTCGGCGGGCCGCTCAATTCACCCCTCCACTTT.

The rearrangement links TRBV21-1 to TRBJ1-2; the table's D call TRBD1 went unverified against the DNA. TRBV21-1 is marked as a pseudogene. The CDR3 is 13 residues long. CDR3 in amino acids: CASSKGSSYGYTF. The CDR3 DNA follows: TGTGCCAGCAGCAAAGGGTCCAGCTATGGCTACACCTTC.

The genes are TRBV9 and TRBJ2-5; 10 bases align to TRBD2. Germline V gene data show CDR1 as SGDLS and CDR2 as YYNGEE. There are 16 residues in the CDR3. V lost 4 bases to trimming and J lost 4 bases; unmatched junction nucleotides: 10. DNA of the CDR3: TGTGCCAGCAGCTTCCTCCCTAGCGGGGGCGGAGAGACCCAGTACTTC. It yields the protein CASSFLPSGGGETQYF.

The chain employs TRBV12-3 or TRBV12-4 and TRBJ2-7; TRBD1 matches at 9 bases. The CDR3 has 13 residues. With 4 bases clipped from V and 6 bases from J, the junction kept 4 bases outside the gene matches. The DNA of the CDR3 is TGTGCCAGCAGTTCCACAGGGGGCGGCGAGCAGTACTTC. This sequence encodes CASSSTGGGEQYF.

V gene TRBV11-2 combines with J gene TRBJ1-5; the D gene is possibly TRBD1 (6 bases). The CDR3 runs to 16 residues. Germline V gene sequence: CDR1 SGHAT, CDR2 FQNNGV. Trimming stripped 0 bases from V and 2 bases from J, with 11 bases between. The CDR3 sequence is CASSLEAGAGNQPQHF. DNA of the CDR3: TGTGCCAGCAGCTTAGAGGCAGGGGCTGGCAATCAGCCCCAGCATTTT.

V is TRBV19 and J is TRBJ2-3; unclear D gene. The CDR3 runs 11 residues. V was pared by 3 bases and J by 4 bases, with 2 bases between. Germline-derived CDR1 and CDR2 are LNHDA and SQIVND (reference sequence). CDR3 sequence: CASSIADTQYF. As DNA, the CDR3 is TGTGCCAGTAGTATCGCAGATACGCAGTATTTT. Full variable domain (outside the CDR3, taken from reference TRBV19 and TRBJ2-3): DGGITQSPKYLFRKEGQNVTLSCEQNLNHDAMYWYRQDPGQGLRLIYYSQIVNDFQKGDIAEGYSVSREKKESFPLTVTSAQKNPTAFYLCASSIADTQYFGPGTRLTVL.

This clone was picked up one time. The V call is TRBV11-2, the J call TRBJ2-2; 9 bases map to TRBD1. CDR3 length: 18 amino acids. The J segment lost 3 bases and the V segment lost 5 bases, leaving 13 bases of the junction unmatched. Germline CDR1 and CDR2: SGHAT and FQNNGV. This CDR3 is CASSDRRMGQGHTGELFF. CDR3 nucleotide sequence: TGTGCCAGCAGCGACAGGAGAATGGGACAGGGACACACCGGGGAGCTGTTTTTT.